This T cell receptor (beta chain) was observed in a study of identical twins. This clonotype was seen repeatedly, ten times or more. TCRdb itself ran the 5' RACE reads through MiXCR, one entry per CDR3 protein. The repertoire consists of just over 500,000 distinct CDR3 sequences, with 20% to 25% occurring once and the leading ten covering roughly 0.91%. Germline loops: CDR1 SGHRS, CDR2 YFSETQ. The V gene lost 0 bases and the J gene lost 3 bases, with 0 bases spanning the gap. CDR3 size: 12 residues. The same data also went into a second study, on T cells expressing NK-cell markers.

The V and J genes are TRBV5-1 and TRBJ2-2; no clear D. The specimen was CD4+ T cells sorted from blood. This clonotype was sampled from a woman under 30 in good health. CDR3 DNA sequence: TGCGCCAGCAGCTTGGACACCGGGGAGCTGTTTTTT. As protein: CASSLDTGELFF.